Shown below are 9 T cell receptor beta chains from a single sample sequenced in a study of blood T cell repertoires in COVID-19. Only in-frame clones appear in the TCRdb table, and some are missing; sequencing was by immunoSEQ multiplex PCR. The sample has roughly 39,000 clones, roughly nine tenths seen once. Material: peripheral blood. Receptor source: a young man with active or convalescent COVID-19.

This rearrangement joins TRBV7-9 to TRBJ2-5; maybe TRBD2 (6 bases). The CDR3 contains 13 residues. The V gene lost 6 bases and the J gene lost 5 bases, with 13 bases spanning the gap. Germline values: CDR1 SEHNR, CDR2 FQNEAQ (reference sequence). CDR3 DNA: TGTGCCAGCAGACGCAACGCGGGGGAGACCCAGTACTTC. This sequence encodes CASRRNAGETQYF.

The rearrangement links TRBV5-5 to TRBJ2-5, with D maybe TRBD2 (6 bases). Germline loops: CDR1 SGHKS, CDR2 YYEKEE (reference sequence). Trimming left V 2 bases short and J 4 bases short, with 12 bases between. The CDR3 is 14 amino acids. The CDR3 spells CASSFMLEGETQYF. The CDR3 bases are TGTGCCAGCAGCTTTATGTTGGAGGGAGAGACCCAGTACTTC.

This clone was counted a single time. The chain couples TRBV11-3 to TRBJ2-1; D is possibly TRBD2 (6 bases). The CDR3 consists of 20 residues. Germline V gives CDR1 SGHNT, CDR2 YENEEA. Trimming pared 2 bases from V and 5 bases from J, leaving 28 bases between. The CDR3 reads CASSLPDLMGSAGRDNEQFF. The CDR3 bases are TGTGCCAGCAGCTTACCAGACCTCATGGGTTCGGCGGGACGGGACAATGAGCAGTTCTTC. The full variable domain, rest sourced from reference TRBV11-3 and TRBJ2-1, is EAGVVQSPRYKIIEKKQPVAFWCNPISGHNTLYWYLQNLGQGPELLIRYENEEAVDDSQLPKDRFSAERLKGVDSTLKIQPAELGDSAVYLCASSLPDLMGSAGRDNEQFFGPGTRLTVL.

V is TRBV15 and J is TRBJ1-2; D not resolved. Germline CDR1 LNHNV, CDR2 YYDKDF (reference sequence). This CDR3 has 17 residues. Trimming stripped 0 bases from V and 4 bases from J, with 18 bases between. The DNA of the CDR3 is TGTGCCACCAGCAGAGAGCAGGTCCCCACCTTTTTCTATGGCTACACCTTC. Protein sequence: CATSREQVPTFFYGYTF. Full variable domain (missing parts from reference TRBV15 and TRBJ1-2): DAMVIQNPRYQVTQFGKPVTLSCSQTLNHNVMYWYQQKSSQAPKLLFHYYDKDFNNEADTPDNFQSRRPNTSFCFLDIRSPGLGDTAMYLCATSREQVPTFFYGYTFGSGTRLTVV.

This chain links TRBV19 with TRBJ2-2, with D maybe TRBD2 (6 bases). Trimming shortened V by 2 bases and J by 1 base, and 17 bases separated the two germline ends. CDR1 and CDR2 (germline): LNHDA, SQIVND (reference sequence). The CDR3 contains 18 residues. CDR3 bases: TGTGCCAGTAGTATATCATTAAACGGAGGGCTGAACACCGGGGAGCTGTTTTTT. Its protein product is CASSISLNGGLNTGELFF.

The CDR3 bases are TGTGCCAGCAGCCGGGACAGGGATAACTATGGCTACACCTTC. Amino acids: CASSRDRDNYGYTF. The rearrangement links TRBV5-4 to TRBJ1-2, with 9 nucleotides matching TRBD1. Germline V gene data show CDR1 as SGHNT and CDR2 as YYREEE (reference sequence). Unmatched junction bases numbered 2, after V lost 4 bases and J lost 1 base. The CDR3 covers 14 residues.

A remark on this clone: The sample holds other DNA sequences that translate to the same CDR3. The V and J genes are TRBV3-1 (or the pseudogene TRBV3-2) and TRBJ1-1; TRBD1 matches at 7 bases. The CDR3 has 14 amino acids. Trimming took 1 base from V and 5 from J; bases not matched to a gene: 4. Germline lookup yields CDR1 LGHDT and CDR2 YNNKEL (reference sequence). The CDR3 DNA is TGTGCCAGCAGCCAAGGTCGACAGGGTACTGAAGCTTTCTTT. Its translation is CASSQGRQGTEAFF.

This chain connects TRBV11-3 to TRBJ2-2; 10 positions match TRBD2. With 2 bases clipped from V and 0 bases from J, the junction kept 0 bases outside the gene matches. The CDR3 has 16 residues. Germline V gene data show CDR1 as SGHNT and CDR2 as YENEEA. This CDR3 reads CASSLTSGANTGELFF. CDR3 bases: TGTGCCAGCAGCTTAACTAGCGGGGCGAACACCGGGGAGCTGTTTTTT. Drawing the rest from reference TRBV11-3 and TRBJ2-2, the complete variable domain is EAGVVQSPRYKIIEKKQPVAFWCNPISGHNTLYWYLQNLGQGPELLIRYENEEAVDDSQLPKDRFSAERLKGVDSTLKIQPAELGDSAVYLCASSLTSGANTGELFFGEGSRLTVL.

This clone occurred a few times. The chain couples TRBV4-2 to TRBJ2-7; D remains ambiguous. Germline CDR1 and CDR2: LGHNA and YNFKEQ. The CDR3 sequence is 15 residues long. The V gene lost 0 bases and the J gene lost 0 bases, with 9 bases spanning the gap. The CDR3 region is CASSQDLASSYEQYF. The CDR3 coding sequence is TGTGCCAGCAGCCAAGATCTGGCCAGCTCCTACGAGCAGTACTTC.